The present entry profiles one T cell receptor (beta chain) with its context. No cognate antigen has been identified for it. One base away there is no much larger clone; base qualities are not given. The data were obtained in a study of blood T cell repertoires in COVID-19 (TCRdb year 2020). Broadly, across the study: Samples covering the acute and convalescent phases of COVID-19 were provided by collaborators in the United States, Italy and Spain. The dataset comprised deeply sampled blood TCRbeta repertoires from subjects exposed to, actively infected with, or recovered from COVID-19. The repertoires were made available in a free public database intended to serve as a resource for research on the immune response to SARS-CoV-2. The material from the prospective study consisted of cDNA or gDNA derived from T cells, B-cell-depleted T cells, or PBMCs. A de-identified subject ID, COVID-19 status, age in years and sex were almost always included in the sample metadata. The samples were drawn from two sources: the first 160 participants of the ongoing ImmuneRACE study, and 1,000 to 1,500 subjects contributed by 6 global collaborators. Where available, HLA class I and class II types were taken from metadata supplied by the sample provider and were not determined by assay-based typing. Here is what the overall study found, with its caveats: The amount of clinical and demographic metadata varied by source and participant and was provided uncurated.

The immunoSEQ Assay, a bias-controlled multiplex PCR, was used to amplify TCRbeta CDR3 regions from genomic DNA. Per the source publication's procedure: Within the assay, amplification of reference gene primers was used to estimate how many nucleated cells each sample contained. To quantify the absolute abundance of each unique TCRbeta CDR3 rearrangement, sequence reads were collapsed and filtered. For each sample, productive Simpson clonality was calculated as the square root of Simpson's diversity index across productive rearrangements. TCRdb holds this immuneACCESS table with in-frame rearrangements only. Some clones are missing; in checked studies, unresolved V genes explain under half, and the rest has no known cause. V and J calls and clone size are those listed in that table; D and trimming were worked out from the DNA. Counted in this sample were fewer than 85,000 clones; about 87% of them appeared once. The top ten hold approximately 5% of the sample.

The collaborating institutions used their own protocols to collect whole blood in K2EDTA tubes. For TCRbeta analysis, collaborators shipped samples in one of three forms: frozen whole blood, isolated PBMCs, or DNA extracted from either of those sample types. Material: peripheral blood. The sequence was collected from a man in his forties or fifties with active COVID-19.

The CDR3 protein is CASSLRGGSNQPQHF. The bases are TGCGCCAGCAGCTTGCGGGGGGGAAGCAATCAGCCCCAGCATTTT. The sequence links TRBV5-1 to TRBJ1-5; the D gene is perhaps TRBD1, from 5 matching bases. The CDR3 holds 15 amino acids from the cysteine to the phenylalanine. The kept DNA is CDR3 alone, 45 bases in frame from the first base. Reading the germline V gene gives CDR1 SGHRS and CDR2 YFSETQ. The V end loses 1 base and the J end loses 1 base, and a stretch of 9 bases separates them.